This T cell receptor beta chain was sequenced during a study of control samples from healthy donors and cancer patients. After removal of 4 bases from V and 7 bases from J, the junction contained 9 bases not matched to a gene. This CDR3 is 14 amino acids long. The germline V gene has CDR1 LGHDT and CDR2 YNNKEL (reference sequence). TCRdb's copy holds only in-frame clones and misses some; the assay was immunoSEQ multiplex PCR. The repertoire has around 95,000 clones, approximately 80% of them found once; the top ten carry around 20%. Source material: blood. This chain uses TRBV3-1 (or the pseudogene TRBV3-2) with TRBJ1-1; 7 positions agree with TRBD1. The origin of this receptor is a man under 40 in good health. As DNA, the CDR3 is TGTGCCAGCAGCCGCGAACAGGGGAGGGGTGAAGCTTTCTTT. This translates into CASSREQGRGEAFF.